Listed below are T cell receptor beta chains from one sample, sequenced in a study of T-cell reconstitution after alpha-beta-depleted transplantation in children. MiXCR, run by TCRdb on the PCR reads, gives a single entry per CDR3 protein. The sample holds 350,000 to 500,000 distinct CDR3 sequences, 43% seen once. This sample comprised PBMCs, obtained before TCRalphabeta/CD19-depleted stem cell transplant. The source of these receptors is a girl between 2 and 10 years old with aplastic anemia, due to receive a stem cell transplant. Both conserved end residues are part of each CDR3. The order of the fields is J gene, D gene, clone size, V gene, CDR3 protein, CDR3 DNA. D genes are given only for firm matches. A clone size is listed for some rows: how often the clone was seen (once, few, many), or a class if it is expanded.

TRBJ2-5,-,-,TRBV29-1,CSVRWGETQYF,TGCAGCGTTCGGTGGGGAGAGACCCAGTACTTC
TRBJ2-2,-,many,TRBV5-1,CASSLAITANTGELFF,TGCGCCAGCAGCTTGGCCATCACCGCGAACACCGGGGAGCTGTTTTTT
TRBJ2-1,TRBD2,many,TRBV5-1,CASSPTSGRTYNEQFF,TGCGCCAGCAGCCCGACTAGCGGGAGGACCTACAATGAGCAGTTCTTC
TRBJ2-5,TRBD1,-,TRBV4-1,CASSRLGWTGRQETQYF,TGCGCCAGCAGCCGCCTAGGCTGGACAGGGCGCCAAGAGACCCAGTACTTC
TRBJ2-7,-,few,TRBV4-1,CASSQGIANTYEQYF,TGCGCCAGCAGCCAAGGTATAGCGAACACCTACGAGCAGTACTTC
TRBJ2-1,-,many,TRBV7-9,CASSLWINFRDEQFF,TGTGCCAGCAGCTTATGGATAAACTTCCGGGATGAGCAGTTCTTC
TRBJ2-5,-,-,TRBV20-1,CSASWGRGDQETQYF,TGCAGTGCTAGTTGGGGGCGGGGAGACCAAGAGACCCAGTACTTC
TRBJ1-6,TRBD1,-,TRBV20-1,CSARDTGRGGYNSPLHF,TGCAGTGCTAGAGATACGGGCAGGGGGGGTTATAATTCACCCCTCCACTTT
TRBJ2-2,TRBD2,-,TRBV4-2,CASSSVSGQRGSVNTGELFF,TGTGCCAGCAGTTCTGTCTCGGGGCAGCGGGGGTCTGTGAACACCGGGGAGCTGTTTTTT
TRBJ2-4,-,few,TRBV5-1,CASSFKPSDIQYF,TGCGCCAGCAGCTTTAAACCCTCCGACATTCAGTACTTC
TRBJ2-1,TRBD2,many,TRBV20-1,CSARDGTSGNNEQFF,TGCAGTGCTAGAGACGGGACTAGCGGGAACAATGAGCAGTTCTTC
TRBJ1-1,-,-,TRBV20-1,CSATEQGREAFF,TGCAGTGCTACGGAACAGGGCCGTGAAGCTTTCTTT
TRBJ1-1,-,-,TRBV7-9,CASSHRVSDTEAFF,TGTGCCAGCAGCCACAGGGTATCGGACACTGAAGCTTTCTTT
TRBJ1-3,TRBD1,many,TRBV5-5,CASSPKPRTGADTIYF,TGTGCCAGCAGCCCCAAACCTCGGACAGGGGCGGACACCATATATTTT
TRBJ2-2,TRBD1,many,TRBV5-1,CASSRTGVTGELFF,TGCGCCAGCAGCAGAACAGGGGTAACCGGGGAGCTGTTTTTT
TRBJ2-7,-,few,TRBV28,CASILQGQLGEQYF,TGTGCCAGCATCCTACAAGGACAGTTAGGCGAGCAGTACTTC
TRBJ1-6,-,-,TRBV7-2,CASSSMGVGSPLHF,TGTGCCAGCAGCTCCATGGGAGTTGGGTCACCCCTCCACTTT
TRBJ1-2,-,few,TRBV27,CASSLNSRNYGYTF,TGTGCCAGCAGTCTGAACAGCCGTAACTATGGCTACACCTTC
TRBJ2-7,TRBD2,-,TRBV9,CASSAGTKQYF,TGTGCCAGCAGCGCTGGGACTAAGCAGTACTTC
TRBJ2-7,-,-,TRBV29-1,CSVALGPEQYF,TGCAGCGTTGCTTTGGGGCCCGAGCAGTACTTC
TRBJ1-1,-,many,TRBV21-1,CASSWGTGNTEAFF,-
TRBJ2-5,TRBD2,-,TRBV29-1,CSVDGGNQETQYF,TGCAGCGTTGACGGGGGGAATCAAGAGACCCAGTACTTC
TRBJ2-1,-,-,TRBV5-1,CASSPYPSYNEQFF,TGCGCCAGCAGCCCCTACCCTTCCTACAATGAGCAGTTCTTC
TRBJ1-2,-,-,TRBV7-9,CASSWEGQGRGYTF,TGTGCCAGCAGCTGGGAAGGGCAGGGGCGAGGCTACACCTTC
TRBJ2-1,-,-,TRBV19,CASGHGTPRNEQFF,TGTGCCAGCGGGCATGGGACTCCACGGAATGAGCAGTTCTTC
TRBJ2-3,-,-,TRBV20-1,CSARDHPVSDTQYF,TGCAGTGCTAGAGATCACCCAGTGTCAGATACGCAGTATTTT
TRBJ2-6,TRBD2,-,TRBV7-2,CASSLLAGGSGANVLTF,TGTGCCAGCAGCTTACTAGCGGGAGGGTCTGGGGCCAACGTCCTGACTTTC
TRBJ2-4,-,many,TRBV12-3/TRBV12-4,CASSFAGENIQYF,TGTGCCAGCAGTTTTGCCGGGGAGAACATTCAGTACTTC
TRBJ2-1,-,-,TRBV5-1,CASSLGLRTGPVGDEQFF,TGCGCCAGCAGCTTGGGCCTTAGGACCGGTCCCGTAGGCGATGAGCAGTTCTTC
TRBJ2-5,-,many,TRBV9,CASSPGTGRETQYF,TGTGCCAGCAGCCCCGGGACGGGAAGAGAGACCCAGTACTTC
TRBJ2-7,-,few,TRBV12-3/TRBV12-4,CASSRTGNYEQYF,TGTGCCAGCAGTCGTACCGGGAATTACGAGCAGTACTTC
TRBJ2-1,-,few,TRBV27,CASSLSSGEVYNEQFF,TGTGCCAGCAGTTTATCTTCTGGCGAAGTCTACAATGAGCAGTTCTTC
TRBJ2-7,-,-,TRBV7-2,CASSLVRGSYEQYF,TGTGCCAGCAGCTTAGTTCGAGGGTCCTACGAGCAGTACTTC
TRBJ2-6,TRBD2,-,TRBV6-5,CASSYRSRGVAGANVLTF,TGTGCCAGCAGTTACCGCAGTCGGGGGGTGGCTGGGGCCAACGTCCTGACTTTC
TRBJ2-3,-,-,TRBV20-1,CSARGLLEDTQYF,TGCAGTGCTAGAGGTCTTTTGGAGGATACGCAGTATTTT
TRBJ2-7,TRBD2,-,TRBV20-1,CSARDLAGGLHEQYF,TGCAGTGCTAGAGATTTAGCGGGAGGGCTTCACGAGCAGTACTTC
TRBJ2-1,-,many,TRBV4-2,CASSRVHVGSSYNEQFF,TGTGCCAGCAGCCGCGTACACGTCGGGAGCTCCTACAATGAGCAGTTCTTC
TRBJ1-2,-,few,TRBV12-3/TRBV12-4,CASSPSQVWNHGYTF,TGTGCCAGCAGTCCCTCTCAGGTGTGGAACCATGGCTACACCTTC
TRBJ2-7,TRBD2,-,TRBV6-5,CASSYSSAGGGYEQYF,TGTGCCAGCAGTTACTCATCCGCGGGAGGGGGCTACGAGCAGTACTTC
TRBJ2-5,-,-,TRBV5-1,CASSFTGRDGETQYF,TGCGCCAGCAGCTTCACAGGGCGGGATGGAGAGACCCAGTACTTC
TRBJ2-7,-,-,TRBV3-1,CACSQDSTRKVPHPEQYF,TGTGCCTGCAGCCAAGATTCCACTAGAAAGGTGCCTCATCCCGAGCAGTACTTC
TRBJ1-1,-,-,TRBV6-1,CASWGEPMNTEAFF,TGTGCCAGTTGGGGCGAGCCAATGAACACTGAAGCTTTCTTT
TRBJ2-5,-,-,TRBV7-7,CASSSGPLTYQETQYF,TGTGCCAGCAGTTCTGGCCCTCTCACATACCAAGAGACCCAGTACTTC
TRBJ2-3,-,-,TRBV7-9,CASSSTNAGVPTQYF,TGTGCCAGCAGTTCAACCAATGCAGGGGTCCCTACGCAGTATTTT
TRBJ2-1,TRBD1,many,TRBV27,CASSLTGVYNEQFF,TGTGCCAGCAGTTTGACAGGGGTTTACAATGAGCAGTTCTTC
TRBJ2-5,TRBD1,many,TRBV12-3/TRBV12-4,CASRGQGAEETQYF,TGTGCCAGCAGAGGACAGGGGGCGGAGGAGACCCAGTACTTC
TRBJ1-5,-,many,TRBV3-1,CASSLDLYQPQHF,TGTGCCAGCAGCCTCGACCTCTATCAGCCCCAGCATTTT
TRBJ1-1,-,-,TRBV20-1,CSARGLTRGLNTEAFF,TGCAGTGCTAGAGGGTTGACCAGGGGATTGAACACTGAAGCTTTCTTT
TRBJ2-5,TRBD2,-,TRBV4-1,CASSQGLGRGEETQYF,TGCGCCAGCAGCCAAGGACTCGGGAGGGGGGAAGAGACCCAGTACTTC
TRBJ2-6,-,-,TRBV28,CASGPIRRSSGANVLTF,TGTGCCAGCGGCCCCATTAGACGTTCCTCTGGGGCCAACGTCCTGACTTTC
TRBJ2-3,-,-,TRBV6-4,CASSDYPSTDTQYF,TGTGCCAGCAGTGACTATCCCAGCACAGATACGCAGTATTTT